A single sample is the source of the 19 T cell receptor beta chains below, sequenced in a study of cytomegalovirus exposure and HLA in healthy donors. Amplification used 60 Vbeta primers and 13 Jbeta primers. Profiling relied on immunoSEQ multiplex PCR, and the TCRdb table lists in-frame clones only, not all of them. The sample yields fewer than 200,000 clones, 80% to 85% seen once. Material for sequencing was PBMCs. All receptors come from a girl aged 2 to 10 in good health and CMV-seropositive.

The genes are TRBV29-1 and TRBJ2-3, with a possible D match to TRBD2 (7 bases). V was cut by 4 bases and J by 7 bases, with 18 bases left in between. This CDR3 region has 14 residues. Germline CDR1 SQVTM, CDR2 ANQGSEA. In DNA, the CDR3 is TGCAGCGTTGCCCGGGCGGGGGCTAGCTATACGCAGTATTTT. Amino acid sequence: CSVARAGASYTQYF.

The J gene is TRBJ2-1, the V gene TRBV11-3, with a weak D call TRBD2 (6 bases). The CDR3 runs to 13 residues. Looked up from germline, CDR1 is SGHNT and CDR2 is YENEEA. The V gene lost 4 bases and the J gene lost 4 bases, with 8 bases spanning the gap. CDR3 residues: CASSSGLYNEQFF. The CDR3 DNA is TGTGCCAGCAGCTCGGGACTTTACAATGAGCAGTTCTTC.

The table lists this clone with a few counts. The V and J genes are TRBV28 and TRBJ1-3, with TRBD1 as a possible D gene (5 bases). V lost 6 bases and J lost 0, with 9 bases in between. The germline V gene has CDR1 MDHEN and CDR2 SYDVKM. The CDR3 has 14 amino acids. CDR3 protein: CASRGGNSGNTIYF. The CDR3 coding sequence is TGTGCCAGCAGGGGGGGGAACTCTGGAAACACCATATATTTT.

V gene TRBV6-1 combines with J gene TRBJ2-7, with D possibly matching TRBD2 (6 bases). Trimming took off 2 bases at V and 7 bases at J, with 12 bases between the two ends. The CDR3 runs to 13 residues. The germline gives CDR1 MNHNS, CDR2 SASEGT. The CDR3 sequence: CASSETREREQYF. The CDR3 region has the DNA TGTGCCAGCAGTGAAACCCGGGAGAGGGAGCAGTACTTC.

The chain employs TRBV5-1 and TRBJ1-1; D gene uncertain. CDR3 length: 16 amino acids. V lost 4 bases and J 0 bases, leaving 16 bases between the germline ends. Looked up from germline, CDR1 is SGHRS and CDR2 is YFSETQ. The CDR3 region is CASSTDPYAVNTEAFF. The CDR3, as DNA: TGCGCCAGCAGCACTGACCCTTATGCGGTGAACACTGAAGCTTTCTTT.

The chain couples TRBV6-1 to TRBJ2-3, with D tentatively TRBD2 (6 bases). V was cut by 1 base and J by 0 bases, with 17 bases left in between. CDR1 is MNHNS and CDR2 is SASEGT in the germline V gene. This CDR3 spans 18 amino acids. In DNA, the CDR3 is TGTGCCAGCAGTGAAGTGCATCGTACGGCGGGGAGCACAGATACGCAGTATTTT. Its protein product is CASSEVHRTAGSTDTQYF.

V usage is TRBV5-1 and J usage is TRBJ1-1; D is perhaps TRBD1 (6 bases). Germline CDR1 SGHRS, CDR2 YFSETQ. The CDR3 length is 13 residues. Trimming left V 6 bases short and J 3 bases short, with 12 bases between. The CDR3 is CASNFAGDTEAFF. DNA for the CDR3: TGCGCCAGCAACTTTGCAGGGGACACTGAAGCTTTCTTT.

The rearrangement joins TRBV19 to TRBJ2-2; TRBD2 matches at 12 bases. The CDR3 length is 17 residues. Trimming removed 0 bases from V and 5 bases from J; junction bases left unmatched: 4. Per the germline V gene, CDR1 is LNHDA and CDR2 is SQIVND (reference sequence). CDR3 region: CASSIETSGSWTGELFF. CDR3 bases: TGTGCCAGTAGTATAGAGACTAGCGGGAGTTGGACCGGGGAGCTGTTTTTT.

This rearrangement joins TRBV2 to TRBJ2-3; 8 bases are shared with TRBD1. V shed 6 bases, J shed 7 bases, and the junction held 15 bases outside the gene matches. Germline V gives CDR1 SNHLY, CDR2 FYNNEI. The CDR3 is made up of 16 amino acids. The DNA for the CDR3 is TGTGCCAGCAGCCGAAGAACGGGACAGGACTTAAATACGCAGTATTTT. It encodes CASSRRTGQDLNTQYF.

V gene TRBV2 combines with J gene TRBJ2-2, with D possibly TRBD2 on 5 matching bases. Trimming removed 10 bases at V and 1 base at J, with 19 bases between. Germline assignment: CDR1 SNHLY and CDR2 FYNNEI. This CDR3 is 16 amino acids long. This CDR3 reads CAIRTGMDLNTGELFF. CDR3 coding DNA: TGTGCCATCAGGACCGGGATGGACTTGAACACCGGGGAGCTGTTTTTT.

On this clone: A junction boundary mismatches the germline segment, possibly from a read error. The V call is TRBV30, the J call TRBJ1-3; 7 nucleotides align to TRBD1. Per germline, CDR1 GTSNPN and CDR2 SVGIG (reference sequence). The CDR3 length is 12 residues. This CDR3 is CAWDSSGNIIYF. DNA of the CDR3: TGTGCTTGGGACAGCTCTGGAAACATCATATATTTT.

The chain employs TRBV6-5 and TRBJ1-2; D remains ambiguous. The CDR3 has 12 amino acids. Germline-derived CDR1 and CDR2 are MNHEY and SVGAGI. Trimming shortened V by 7 bases and J by 8 bases, and 14 bases separated the two germline ends. CDR3 sequence (DNA): TGTGCCAGCATGGAGTTGAGGTCCGGCTACACCTTC. Amino acid sequence: CASMELRSGYTF.

This chain links TRBV2 with TRBJ1-1, with a tentative D call TRBD1 (5 bases). The CDR3 is 11 residues long. The V end lost 8 bases, the J end lost 7 bases, and 11 bases lay between the germline ends. CDR1 SNHLY and CDR2 FYNNEI come from the germline V gene. CDR3 DNA: TGTGCCAGCTTTCGACAGTTTGAAGCTTTCTTT. This encodes CASFRQFEAFF. The variable domain in full, with the rest retrieved from reference TRBV2 and TRBJ1-1, is EPEVTQTPSHQVTQMGQEVILRCVPISNHLYFYWYRQILGQKVEFLVSFYNNEISEKSEIFDDQFSVERPDGSNFTLKIRSTKLEDSAMYFCASFRQFEAFFGQGTRLTVV.

The V gene is TRBV15, the J gene TRBJ1-4; D possibly corresponds to TRBD1 (6 bases). Trimming took 2 bases from V and 4 from J, leaving 11 bases between them. Germline CDR1 reads LNHNV; CDR2 reads YYDKDF (reference sequence). The CDR3 is 15 amino acids. CDR3 protein: CATSRRQGINEKLFF. CDR3 DNA: TGTGCCACCAGCAGACGTCAGGGGATTAATGAAAAACTGTTTTTT.

This clone has a handful of counts. The identical CDR3 is also encoded by other nucleotide sequences in the sample. The V and J genes are TRBV18 and TRBJ2-5, with D possibly being TRBD2 (5 bases). V lost 3 bases and J 5 bases, leaving 7 bases between the germline ends. CDR1 and CDR2 (germline): KGHSH, LQKENI. The CDR3 runs to 12 residues. The CDR3 reads CASSPRGETQYF. The CDR3 nucleotides are TGTGCCAGCTCACCTCGCGGGGAGACCCAGTACTTC.

The gene calls are TRBV2 and TRBJ2-7; D may be TRBD1 (6 bases). The V end lost 7 bases, the J end lost 2 bases, and 9 bases lay between the germline ends. Germline V gives CDR1 SNHLY, CDR2 FYNNEI. The CDR3 totals 12 residues. CDR3 sequence reads: CASNRETYEQYF. CDR3 coding DNA: TGTGCCAGCAACAGGGAGACCTACGAGCAGTACTTC.

Only one count was recorded for this clone. The V gene is TRBV7-2, the J gene TRBJ2-2, with 9 bases lining up with TRBD2. Germline lookup yields CDR1 SGHTA and CDR2 FQGNSA. V lost 3 bases and J lost 7; bases outside the gene matches: 6. CDR3 length: 15 residues. CDR3 residues: CASSFSGSKVGELFF. The CDR3 region has the DNA TGTGCCAGCAGCTTTAGCGGGAGTAAGGTCGGGGAGCTGTTTTTT. Together with reference TRBV7-2 and TRBJ2-2, the CDR3 gives the full variable domain: GAGVSQSPSNKVTEKGKDVELRCDPISGHTALYWYRQSLGQGLEFLIYFQGNSAPDKSGLPSDRFSAERTGGSVSTLTIQRTQQEDSAVYLCASSFSGSKVGELFFGEGSRLTVL.

The chain combines TRBV27 with TRBJ1-5; D is ambiguous. The CDR3 sequence is 14 residues long. Germline-derived CDR1 and CDR2 are MNHEY and SMNVEV (reference sequence). V lost 3 bases and J 4 bases, leaving 10 bases between the germline ends. CDR3 protein: CASSLWAGNQPQHF. DNA for the CDR3: TGTGCCAGCAGTTTGTGGGCCGGTAATCAGCCCCAGCATTTT.

The V call is TRBV2, the J call TRBJ1-5; 7 nucleotides align to TRBD1. CDR1 is SNHLY, CDR2 FYNNEI, per germline. CDR3 length: 15 amino acids. V was pared by 5 bases and J by 5 bases, with 9 bases of the junction left unmatched. CDR3 sequence: CASSFLGGGDQPQHF. The CDR3 DNA is TGTGCCAGCAGTTTCCTAGGGGGCGGGGATCAGCCCCAGCATTTT.